This T cell receptor beta chain derives from a study of T cells after yellow fever vaccination. Study-level points and caveats: A weaker but faster secondary response was observed, peaking on day 5 versus 15.

TCRdb reprocessed the 5' RACE reads with MiXCR, giving one entry per CDR3 protein. The sample consists of some 120,000 distinct CDR3 sequences, roughly 15% of them appearing once. This clonotype was picked up a small number of times. What it recognizes is unknown. This CDR3 contains 14 residues. The ends lost 7 bases at V and 8 bases at J; junction bases unmatched: 10. Germline V CDR1 and CDR2: MNHEY, SVGEGT. The J gene is TRBJ2-1, the V gene TRBV6-2 or TRBV6-3; 8 positions match TRBD1. This sample comprised CD8+ T cells sorted from PBMCs, obtained 5 days after the yellow fever booster vaccination. The receptor comes from a man younger than 30 who received the YFV17D yellow fever vaccine. The CDR3 is CASNPSQGGYEQFF. The CDR3 DNA is TGTGCCAGCAACCCCTCACAGGGGGGTTATGAGCAGTTCTTC.